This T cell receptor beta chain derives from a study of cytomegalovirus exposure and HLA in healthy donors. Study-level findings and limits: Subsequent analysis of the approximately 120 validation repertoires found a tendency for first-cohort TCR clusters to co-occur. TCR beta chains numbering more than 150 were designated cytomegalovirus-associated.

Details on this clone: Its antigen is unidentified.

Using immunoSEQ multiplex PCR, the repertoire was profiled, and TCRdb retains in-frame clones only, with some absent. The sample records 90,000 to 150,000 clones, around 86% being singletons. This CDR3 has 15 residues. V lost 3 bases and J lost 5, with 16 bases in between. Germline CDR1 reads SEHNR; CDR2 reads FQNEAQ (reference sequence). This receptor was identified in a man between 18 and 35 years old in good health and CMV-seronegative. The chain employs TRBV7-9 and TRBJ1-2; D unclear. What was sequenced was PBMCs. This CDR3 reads CASSFPQDTKYGYTF. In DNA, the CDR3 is TGTGCCAGCAGCTTCCCTCAGGATACCAAATATGGCTACACCTTC.